This T cell receptor (beta chain) was recorded in a study of CD8 T cells in Susac syndrome. FACS was used to enrich TEMRA cells, whereas the CD8+ and CD4+ T cells were obtained by negative isolation. Random hexamers were used to reverse transcribe an amount of roughly 0.5 to 1 ug RNA. TCRdb re-called the immunoSEQ multiplex PCR reads with MiXCR, one entry per CDR3 protein. The table includes roughly 140,000 distinct CDR3 sequences, around 94% detected once. The germline gives CDR1 SGHNT, CDR2 YYREEE (reference sequence). This CDR3 comprises 14 residues. Trimming cost V 4 bases and J 1 base, with 9 bases left between them.

This clonotype was sampled from a human donor in good health. Sequences were obtained from CD8+ T cells from PBMCs. V and J are TRBV5-4 and TRBJ2-1, with no clear D. The CDR3 is CASSPDGSYNEQFF. CDR3 sequence (DNA): TGTGCCAGCAGCCCCGACGGGTCCTACAATGAGCAGTTCTTC.